This TCR beta chain was recorded in a study of shared clonotypes between healthy human individuals. Across the whole study: With ages of 18 to 49, the donors were a couple of women and a few men. Study-wide points: The low donor count limited represented genetic and exposure-history diversity.

The trim removed 3 bases at V and 6 bases at J, leaving 9 bases unmatched. Germline CDR1 is SGDLS and CDR2 is YYNGEE. This CDR3 is built from 16 residues. Worth noting for this clone: Its antigen is undetermined.

Deep level was the assay's run setting. The repertoire was sequenced with immunoSEQ multiplex PCR; TCRdb's copy has only in-frame clones and lacks some. Of about 590,000 clones listed, around 95% were seen once; the top ten hold less than 0.13%. Naive CD8 cells, CD45RO-negative and positively selected for CCR7, excluded terminally differentiated effector memory CD45RA+ cells. The rearrangement links TRBV9 to TRBJ2-4, with 10 bases aligning to TRBD1. The TCR sequence derives from a woman in her thirties in good health. The material sequenced was naive CD8+ T cells sorted from blood. Here the CDR3 reads CASSATGTGAGNIQYF. The CDR3 nucleotides are TGTGCCAGCAGCGCGACCGGGACAGGGGCTGGAAACATTCAGTACTTC.